This T cell receptor beta chain was obtained from a study of CD8+ T cells in alopecia areata. The sequencing template was cDNA reverse transcribed from extracted RNA. The method was immunoSEQ multiplex PCR; TCRdb's version includes in-frame clones alone and lacks a portion of them. The top ten hold roughly 12% of the sample, which has 150,000 to 200,000 clones, about three fifths seen once. The CDR3 spans 13 residues. Germline values: CDR1 MNHEY, CDR2 SVGAGI. Trimming shortened V by 3 bases and J by 1 base, and 5 bases separated the two germline ends. Regarding treatment: oral pan-JAK inhibitor, 5-10 mg twice daily. Points on this clone: Additional DNA sequences in this sample encode the identical CDR3.

The sequence was obtained from a human donor with alopecia areata. The sample in question was CD8+ T cells sorted from blood, obtained at week 24, from a patient treated with tofacitinib. The V gene is TRBV6-5, the J gene TRBJ2-3; D call uncertain. This chain's CDR3 is CASSYGGTDTQYF. In DNA, the CDR3 is TGTGCCAGCAGTTATGGGGGCACAGATACGCAGTATTTT.